This TCR beta chain was obtained from a study of technical replicates of blood from four donors. CDR3 length equals 16 residues. Trimming removed 10 bases from V and 8 bases from J, with 26 bases in between. CDR1 and CDR2 from the germline V gene are MNHEY and SMNVEV (reference sequence). This table comes from immunoSEQ multiplex PCR, and its TCRdb copy is limited to in-frame clones, with some not included. The table lists about 68,000 clones, about 97% of them singletons. The TCR originated in a human donor in good health. The chain joins TRBV27 to TRBJ2-2; D is perhaps TRBD1 (6 bases). The source material was T cells isolated from PBMCs. CDR3 region: CATRPRAGELRGELFF. DNA for the CDR3: TGTGCCACACGACCCAGGGCAGGGGAGTTAAGGGGGGAGCTGTTTTTT.